These 17 T cell receptor beta chains originate from one sample sequenced in a study of regulatory T cells in long-lasting Graves disease. Time point in this sample: newly diagnosed GD, antithyroid drugs for less than 3 months. RNA isolated from PBMCs was used to make the TCR library. Sequencing libraries for TCR beta were prepared with iRepertoire HTBI primers and Arm-PCR of CDR3 regions. TCRdb independently ran MiXCR on the multiplex PCR reads; one entry per CDR3 protein. Of roughly 560,000 distinct CDR3 sequences listed, about 11% are singletons. These records were also assigned to another study, of T cells in Graves' hyperthyroidism and ophthalmopathy.

The input for sequencing was peripheral blood mononuclear cells (PBMCs), taken at new diagnosis, from a patient treated with antithyroid drugs. Receptor source: a woman in her twenties or thirties with Graves disease.

V gene TRBV6-2 or TRBV6-3 combines with J gene TRBJ2-3, with 7 bases aligning to TRBD2. Germline loops: CDR1 MNHEY, CDR2 SVGEGT. This CDR3 has 16 residues. J lost 5 bases, V lost 5 bases, and 13 bases had no gene match. The chain's CDR3 is CASSVAGPLRIDTQYF. The DNA of the CDR3 is TGTGCCAGCAGTGTAGCGGGTCCCCTTCGTATAGATACGCAGTATTTT.

A remark on this clonotype: A much larger clonotype is one base distant, so this may be a read error. This chain connects TRBV11-2 to TRBJ1-1; D is undetermined. This CDR3 has 14 amino acids. Per the germline V gene, CDR1 is SGHAT and CDR2 is FQNNGV. As DNA, the CDR3 is TGTGCCAGCGGCTTCTTCGGCGGTCCCACTGAAGCTTTCTTT. It codes for CASGFFGGPTEAFF.

This clonotype was counted only a few times. This sequence joins TRBV19 and TRBJ1-3; unclear D gene. The CDR3 loop spans 19 amino acids. Per the germline V gene, CDR1 is LNHDA and CDR2 is SQIVND (reference sequence). Trimming took off 3 bases at V and 0 bases at J, with 21 bases between the two ends. The CDR3 reads CASSMLSSRSAVSGNTIYF. CDR3 nucleotide sequence: TGTGCCAGTAGTATGCTGAGTTCCCGGTCAGCGGTCTCTGGAAACACCATATATTTT. Combining the CDR3 with reference TRBV19 and TRBJ1-3 gives the whole variable domain DGGITQSPKYLFRKEGQNVTLSCEQNLNHDAMYWYRQDPGQGLRLIYYSQIVNDFQKGDIAEGYSVSREKKESFPLTVTSAQKNPTAFYLCASSMLSSRSAVSGNTIYFGEGSWLTVV.

This clonotype was detected many times. The chain joins TRBV10-3 to TRBJ2-1, with D tentatively TRBD1 (5 bases). V shed 3 bases and J shed 10 bases, with 7 bases lying between them. Germline V gene lookup returns CDR1 ENHRY and CDR2 SYGVKD. The CDR3 spans 11 residues. DNA of the CDR3: TGTGCCATCAGTGACTGGACAGAGCAGTTCTTC. Its translation: CAISDWTEQFF.

This clonotype was picked up many times. The chain has TRBV4-1 and TRBJ2-1, with 10 positions matching TRBD2. Germline V gene sequence: CDR1 MGHRA, CDR2 YSYEKL. Trimming removed 2 bases from V and 2 bases from J; junction bases left unmatched: 6. The CDR3 length is 17 residues. CDR3: CASSQFSSGSPYNEQFF. The CDR3 DNA follows: TGCGCCAGCAGCCAATTTTCTAGCGGGAGTCCCTACAATGAGCAGTTCTTC.

The chain combines TRBV30 with TRBJ1-2; the match to TRBD1 covers 10 bases. CDR1 and CDR2 (germline): GTSNPN, SVGIG (reference sequence). The CDR3 contains 15 residues. J was trimmed by 1 base and V by 3 bases; bases with no gene match: 5. CDR3 DNA: TGTGCCTGGAGCGGGGACAGGGGCAATAACTATGGCTACACCTTC. Protein: CAWSGDRGNNYGYTF.

This clonotype showed up just a few times. This chain links TRBV20-1 with TRBJ2-1; 7 positions match TRBD2. This CDR3 has 14 residues. J gave up 0 bases and V 3 bases, and 2 bases lay outside the gene matches. Germline V lookup: CDR1 DFQATT, CDR2 SNEGSKA (reference sequence). The CDR3 spells CSASKRGSYNEQFF. In DNA form, the CDR3 reads TGCAGTGCTAGTAAGCGGGGCTCCTACAATGAGCAGTTCTTC.

This clonotype was observed at least ten times. This rearrangement joins TRBV7-2 to TRBJ1-1; D perhaps matches TRBD1 (6 bases). The CDR3 is 14 residues long. CDR1 is SGHTA and CDR2 is FQGNSA in the germline V gene. V lost 4 bases to trimming and J lost 1 base, with 10 bases between them. CDR3 sequence reads: CASSSLGQNTEAFF. The CDR3 region has the DNA TGTGCCAGCAGCTCCCTGGGACAGAACACTGAAGCTTTCTTT.

This clonotype has a count of ten or more. This chain connects TRBV28 to TRBJ1-1, with 7 bases identical to TRBD1. Trimming at V came to 3 bases and at J to 1 base, leaving 17 bases not matched to a gene. Germline V gene lookup returns CDR1 MDHEN and CDR2 SYDVKM. This CDR3 contains 19 residues. The DNA of the CDR3 is TGTGCCAGCAGTTTCGTCCTCCTGAGCCGGGACAGCGGGAACACTGAAGCTTTCTTT. This translates into CASSFVLLSRDSGNTEAFF.

This chain uses TRBV7-6 with TRBJ1-2; 7 bases align to TRBD1. CDR1 and CDR2 (germline): SGHVS, FNYEAQ. The junction had 10 bases not matched to a gene; V was cut back by 7 bases and J by 5 bases. CDR3 length equals 14 residues. For the CDR3, the DNA is TGTGCCAGCAACCCTCTCACAGGGGTTTATGGCTACACCTTC. It codes for CASNPLTGVYGYTF.

This clonotype was counted ten times or more. The genes are TRBV7-3 and TRBJ2-1; 8 bases align to TRBD2. CDR3 size: 14 residues. The V and J ends lost 5 bases and 4 bases, in that order; junction bases with no gene match: 4. The germline V gene encodes CDR1 SGHTA and CDR2 FQGTGA. DNA for the CDR3: TGTGCCAGCAGCCCTGGGACTAGGTACAATGAGCAGTTCTTC. It yields the protein CASSPGTRYNEQFF. Complete variable domain (other parts from reference TRBV7-3 and TRBJ2-1): GAGVSQTPSNKVTEKGKYVELRCDPISGHTALYWYRQSLGQGPEFLIYFQGTGAADDSGLPNDRFFAVRPEGSVSTLKIQRTERGDSAVYLCASSPGTRYNEQFFGPGTRLTVL.

This clonotype was seen many times. The chain links TRBV5-1 to TRBJ2-2, with TRBD2 identical over 9 bases. CDR1 is SGHRS and CDR2 is YFSETQ in the germline V gene. This CDR3 contains 15 residues. V lost 7 bases, J lost 5 bases, and 9 bases stayed unmatched. The CDR3 region has the DNA TGCGCCAGCCGAATTGGCGGGAGGGAGACCGGGGAGCTGTTTTTT. As protein: CASRIGGRETGELFF.

This clonotype was seen only a few times. The chain joins TRBV20-1 to TRBJ2-7; 9 nucleotides line up with TRBD2. CDR3 size: 14 residues. V lost 5 bases and J lost 3; bases outside the gene matches: 8. From germline, CDR1 is DFQATT and CDR2 SNEGSKA (reference sequence). This CDR3 reads CSAPRTSVIYEQYF. CDR3 nucleotide sequence: TGCAGTGCTCCTCGGACTAGCGTAATCTACGAGCAGTACTTC.

This clonotype has a handful of counts. The rearrangement links TRBV20-1 to TRBJ2-5; TRBD2 agrees at 11 bases. CDR1 is DFQATT and CDR2 is SNEGSKA in the germline V gene (reference sequence). The V segment lost 6 bases and the J segment 4 bases; nucleotides outside the gene matches: 7. CDR3 length: 14 residues. The DNA for the CDR3 is TGCAGTGCCCAAACTAGCGGGAGACGAGAGACCCAGTACTTC. Protein sequence: CSAQTSGRRETQYF.

This clonotype turned up a few times. The gene calls are TRBV3-1 and TRBJ2-1; D remains unclear. The CDR3 has 14 residues. The ends were cut back, 0 bases at V and 10 bases at J, with 13 bases in the middle. Germline V gene sequence: CDR1 LGHDT, CDR2 YNNKEL (reference sequence). CDR3 in DNA: TGTGCCAGCAGCCAAGAGGTTGAAGGGCGGGAGCAGTTCTTC. Its translation: CASSQEVEGREQFF.

This clonotype was counted a few times. This chain connects TRBV7-3 to TRBJ2-5; D is possibly TRBD1 or TRBD2 (5 bases each). V gave up 5 bases and J gave up 5 bases, with 12 bases separating them. Germline V gives CDR1 SGHTA, CDR2 FQGTGA. The CDR3 consists of 13 residues. This CDR3 is CASSVGPTETQYF. For the CDR3, the DNA is TGTGCCAGCAGCGTGGGACCAACTGAGACCCAGTACTTC.

Ten or more counts support this clonotype. V usage is TRBV5-1 and J usage is TRBJ2-1; 12 nucleotides line up with TRBD1. The J segment lost 8 bases and the V segment lost 2 bases, leaving 2 bases of the junction unmatched. Looked up from germline, CDR1 is SGHRS and CDR2 is YFSETQ. This CDR3 contains 14 residues. This chain's CDR3 is CASSFGTGGYEQFF. Written as DNA, the CDR3 is TGCGCCAGCAGCTTCGGGACAGGGGGCTATGAGCAGTTCTTC.